This TCR beta chain was sequenced in a study of post-analysis software for immune sequencing data. Trimming took 6 bases from V and 5 from J; bases not matched to a gene: 11. Germline lookup yields CDR1 MNHNS and CDR2 SASEGT. The CDR3 sequence is 16 residues long. Researchers reported that TCR beta cDNA libraries carried unique molecular identifiers. With roughly 0.85 to 11 million T cells as the source, a few hundred thousand cDNA molecules resulted. TCRdb ran MiXCR on the PCR reads and lists one entry per CDR3 protein. Of about 540,000 distinct CDR3 sequences listed, roughly 34% are singletons. On this clonotype itself: Its target is unknown.

Findings and limits, study-wide: The five TRBV segments detected at higher frequency in patients than in controls included TRBV5-6, TRBV5-1 and TRBV20-1. Relative to controls, patients with multiple sclerosis showed significantly lower normalized Chao1 diversity.

The sequenced sample was blood. The chain couples TRBV6-1 to TRBJ1-2, with 11 bases that match TRBD1. The source is a girl younger than 18 with multiple sclerosis. CDR3 protein: CASSLEAGTGGYGYTF. Written as DNA, the CDR3 is TGTGCCAGCAGCCTTGAAGCAGGGACAGGGGGTTATGGCTACACCTTC.